The clone carrying this T cell receptor (beta chain) has a single count. Tens of thousands of T cell genomes, or about 190 ng DNA, went into the sorted-subset replicate PCRs. The protocol was immunoSEQ multiplex PCR, while the TCRdb copy is restricted to in-frame clones and leaves out a portion. The sample shows roughly 2 million clones, approximately 94% of them seen only once. The germline V gene has CDR1 MGHRA and CDR2 YSYEKL. Trimming removed 4 bases from V and 4 bases from J, with 16 bases in between. This CDR3 contains 16 residues. Naive CD8 cells lacked CD45RO and underwent positive selection for CCR7, leaving out terminally differentiated effector memory CD45RA+ cells. This entry comes from a study of shared clonotypes between healthy human individuals. Study-wide background: Each donor's CD8 memory used one plate, CD8 naive two, each CD4 subset three.

Sequencing was performed on naive CD8+ T cells sorted from blood. The chain carries TRBV4-1 and TRBJ1-4, with TRBD1 as a possible D gene (5 bases). This clonotype was sampled from a man aged 18 to 30 in good health. CDR3 bases: TGCGCCAGCAGCCCCTACGGGAGGGGAGATAATGAAAAACTGTTTTTT. Protein sequence: CASSPYGRGDNEKLFF.